The rows below give T cell receptor beta chains drawn from one sample of a study of T cells after posttransplantation cyclophosphamide. The method was immunoSEQ multiplex PCR; TCRdb's version includes in-frame clones alone and lacks a portion of them. The repertoire consists of 36,000 or so clones, none detected only once. The sequencing sample was made of PBMCs. The source is a girl aged 10-17 years in good health, CMV-negative, and a related stem cell transplant donor. The CDR3 runs from the conserved cysteine through the conserved F or W. The D gene is left open where the match is weak. Where a row states a size, it is once, few, many or the class of an expanded clone; other rows omit it.

j_call d_call clone_size v_call cdr3_aa cdr3_nt
TRBJ2-7 TRBD1 NA TRBV28 CASSMGDSSYEQYF TGTGCCAGCAGTATGGGGGACAGTTCCTACGAGCAGTACTTC
TRBJ1-5 NA NA TRBV30 CAWSVGSNQPQHF TGTGCCTGGAGTGTTGGCAGCAATCAGCCCCAGCATTTT
TRBJ1-1 NA many TRBV29-1 CSDGHNTEAFF TGCAGCGACGGACACAACACTGAAGCTTTCTTT
TRBJ1-1 TRBD1 many TRBV5-1 CASTKFEGAGSEAFF TGCGCCAGCACCAAATTCGAGGGGGCGGGATCTGAAGCTTTCTTT
TRBJ2-3 TRBD1 NA TRBV29-1 CSVMGQGEGDTQYF TGCAGCGTGATGGGACAGGGAGAGGGAGATACGCAGTATTTT
TRBJ1-3 NA few TRBV14 CASSEELHSGNTIYF TGTGCCAGCAGCGAGGAACTGCACTCTGGAAACACCATATATTTT
TRBJ1-2 NA NA TRBV7-9 CASSLTGTPGGYTF TGTGCCAGCAGTTTAACAGGGACCCCCGGCGGCTACACCTTC
TRBJ1-2 NA few TRBV4-2 CASSLTPLGQYGYTF TGTGCCAGCAGCCTAACGCCCTTAGGACAGTATGGCTACACCTTC
TRBJ2-5 TRBD1 NA TRBV6-5 CASIPDRGRETQHF TGTGCCAGCATTCCGGACAGGGGGAGGGAGACCCAGCACTTC
TRBJ1-3 TRBD1 many TRBV10-3 CAISGGRDRRYSGNTIYF TGTGCCATCAGTGGTGGTAGGGACAGGCGGTACTCTGGAAACACCATATATTTT
TRBJ1-2 NA many TRBV7-9 CASSLALNYGYTF TGTGCCAGCAGCTTAGCCCTTAACTATGGCTACACCTTC
TRBJ2-2 TRBD1 few TRBV6-1 CASSWTGTTGELFF TGTGCCAGCAGTTGGACAGGGACTACCGGGGAGCTGTTTTTT
TRBJ2-3 NA many TRBV19 CASSIISGSTDTQYF TGTGCCAGTAGTATAATTAGCGGCAGCACAGATACGCAGTATTTT
TRBJ2-3 TRBD2 few TRBV6-5 CASSYGGADTQYF TGTGCCAGCAGTTACGGGGGGGCAGATACGCAGTATTTT
TRBJ2-5 NA NA TRBV6-5 CASSYSGTTKETQYF TGTGCCAGCAGTTACTCCGGGACAACGAAAGAGACCCAGTACTTC
TRBJ2-7 NA NA TRBV2 CASRDLANYYEQYF TGTGCCAGCAGAGACTTAGCAAACTACTACGAGCAGTACTTC
TRBJ1-2 TRBD1 NA TRBV27 CASSLYRTGRVEGYTF TGTGCCAGCAGTTTATATAGGACAGGGAGGGTTGAGGGCTACACCTTC
TRBJ2-2 TRBD2 many TRBV27 CASSFTSGSTGELFF TGTGCCAGCAGTTTTACTAGCGGGAGCACCGGGGAGCTGTTTTTT
TRBJ2-7 TRBD2 few TRBV27 CASSLLAGGPYEQYF TGTGCCAGCAGTTTACTAGCGGGAGGGCCGTACGAGCAGTACTTC
TRBJ1-1 TRBD1 few TRBV28 CASSAPTGVNTEAFF TGTGCCAGCAGTGCACCGACAGGGGTGAACACTGAAGCTTTCTTT
TRBJ2-3 NA many TRBV9 CASSGGGGTTDTQYF TGTGCCAGCAGCGGAGGAGGGGGCACGACAGATACGCAGTATTTT
TRBJ2-7 TRBD2 few TRBV5-1 CASSPGLAGVYEQYF TGCGCCAGCAGTCCAGGACTAGCGGGGGTATACGAGCAGTACTTC
TRBJ2-1 TRBD2 few TRBV7-7 CASSSEAGVYNEQFF TGTGCCAGCAGCTCAGAAGCGGGAGTGTACAATGAGCAGTTCTTC
TRBJ1-4 NA NA TRBV28 CASSLYGQTVNEKLFF TGTGCCAGCAGCCTATACGGACAGACCGTTAATGAAAAACTGTTTTTT
TRBJ2-5 NA few TRBV5-1 CASSLELYAKTQYF TGCGCCAGCAGCTTGGAACTCTATGCGAAGACCCAGTACTTC
TRBJ2-1 NA few TRBV27 CASSLRGPRSYNEQFF TGTGCCAGCAGCCTCAGGGGTCCCCGCTCCTACAATGAGCAGTTCTTC
TRBJ2-5 NA few TRBV7-2 CASRPSGGETQYF TGTGCCAGCAGACCCAGCGGTGGAGAGACCCAGTACTTC
TRBJ2-7 TRBD1 many TRBV10-1 CASSDPGQGLVEQYF TGCGCCAGCAGTGATCCGGGACAGGGGCTGGTCGAGCAGTACTTC
TRBJ2-3 NA few TRBV28 CASSGFSTTDTQYF TGTGCCAGCAGTGGCTTCTCAACCACAGATACGCAGTATTTT
TRBJ2-7 TRBD2 NA TRBV10-2 CASSPTGSGNLGEQYF TGCGCCAGCAGTCCCACGGGTAGCGGGAATCTGGGCGAGCAGTACTTC
TRBJ2-1 TRBD2 many TRBV11-3 CASSFDGRAGDNEQFF TGTGCCAGCAGCTTTGATGGTCGGGCGGGGGACAATGAGCAGTTCTTC
TRBJ2-3 NA many TRBV10-1 CASSESPGTSTDTQYF TGCGCCAGCAGTGAGTCTCCAGGTACTAGCACAGATACGCAGTATTTT
TRBJ2-5 TRBD1 many TRBV5-1 CASSKGTGAFQETQYF TGCGCCAGCAGCAAAGGGACAGGGGCCTTCCAAGAGACCCAGTACTTC
TRBJ1-1 TRBD1 many TRBV6-1 CAVGTGQYTEAFF TGTGCCGTTGGGACAGGGCAATACACTGAAGCTTTCTTT
TRBJ2-7 NA few TRBV15 CATSRTSLEQYF TGTGCCACCAGCAGAACCTCACTCGAGCAGTACTTC
TRBJ1-1 NA few TRBV28 CASSSRSGLNTEAFF TGTGCCAGCAGTTCCCGCTCAGGGTTGAACACTGAAGCTTTCTTT
TRBJ2-7 TRBD1 few TRBV18 CASSPTRTGDEQYF TGTGCCAGCTCCCCAACACGGACAGGGGACGAGCAGTACTTC
TRBJ1-3 NA few TRBV2 CASSRDGNTIYF TGTGCCAGCAGCAGGGATGGAAACACCATATATTTT
TRBJ2-3 TRBD2 few TRBV11-2 CASSFAGVNTDTQYF TGTGCCAGCAGCTTCGCGGGGGTCAACACAGATACGCAGTATTTT
TRBJ2-1 TRBD2 many TRBV5-4 CASMTSAYNEQFF TGTGCCAGTATGACTAGCGCCTACAATGAGCAGTTCTTC
TRBJ1-5 NA NA TRBV6-1 CAIRGFVSQPQHF TGTGCTATACGGGGGTTTGTCAGTCAGCCCCAGCATTTT
TRBJ2-3 NA many TRBV7-8 CASSLIVEDTDTQYF TGTGCCAGCAGCCTAATAGTCGAAGACACAGATACGCAGTATTTT
TRBJ2-7 NA many TRBV7-9 CASSLVRDNSYEQYF TGTGCCAGCAGCTTAGTTCGTGACAACTCCTACGAGCAGTACTTC
TRBJ1-1 TRBD1 few TRBV5-1 CASSLALGQGEAFF TGCGCCAGCAGCTTGGCCCTCGGACAGGGGGAAGCTTTCTTT
TRBJ2-7 NA many TRBV5-5 CASSSVYEQYF TGTGCCAGCAGCTCGGTCTACGAGCAGTACTTC
TRBJ2-1 TRBD2 many TRBV12-5 CASGSSSSGGHQEQFF TGTGCTAGTGGCTCCTCCTCTAGCGGGGGCCACCAGGAGCAGTTCTTC
TRBJ1-2 NA NA TRBV7-2 CASSLQSFYGYTF TGTGCCAGCAGCCTACAGAGCTTCTATGGCTACACCTTC
TRBJ2-1 TRBD1 NA TRBV4-1 CASSPGDRDYNEQFF TGCGCCAGCAGCCCGGGGGACAGGGATTACAATGAGCAGTTCTTC
TRBJ1-1 NA many TRBV7-3 CASSRTGGDTEAFF TGTGCCAGCAGCCGAACGGGAGGAGACACTGAAGCTTTCTTT
TRBJ1-2 NA NA TRBV18 CASSPPGGGYGYTF TGTGCCAGCTCACCACCCGGGGGTGGCTATGGCTACACCTTC
TRBJ2-3 NA many TRBV19 CASSMERTLDTQYF TGTGCCAGTAGTATGGAGCGAACCCTAGATACGCAGTATTTT
TRBJ2-1 TRBD2 NA TRBV2 CASSELAEIGEQFF TGTGCCAGCAGTGAACTAGCGGAAATTGGGGAGCAGTTCTTC
TRBJ1-1 NA many TRBV5-6 CASSTQGNRVNTEAFF TGTGCCAGCAGTACCCAGGGTAACAGGGTGAACACTGAAGCTTTCTTT
TRBJ1-1 NA many TRBV6-5 CASRRGMNTEAFF TGTGCCAGCAGGCGGGGCATGAACACTGAAGCTTTCTTT
TRBJ2-2 NA many TRBV7-9 CASSFQGYSGELFF TGTGCCAGCAGCTTTCAGGGGTACAGCGGGGAGCTGTTTTTT
TRBJ2-3 NA many TRBV6-1 CASTGGDTQYF TGTGCCAGCACCGGGGGAGATACGCAGTATTTT
TRBJ2-2 NA few TRBV7-2 CASRGPGGSIGTGELFF TGTGCCAGCCGTGGGCCGGGTGGGAGCATCGGCACCGGGGAGCTGTTTTTT
TRBJ2-5 NA many TRBV4-1 CASSQDGLASVGRETQYF TGCGCCAGCAGCCAAGATGGGCTAGCGAGTGTGGGACGTGAGACCCAGTACTTC
TRBJ1-4 TRBD1 many TRBV7-9 CASSGGTDFRATNEKLFF TGTGCCAGCAGCGGAGGGACAGACTTCCGGGCAACTAATGAAAAACTGTTTTTT